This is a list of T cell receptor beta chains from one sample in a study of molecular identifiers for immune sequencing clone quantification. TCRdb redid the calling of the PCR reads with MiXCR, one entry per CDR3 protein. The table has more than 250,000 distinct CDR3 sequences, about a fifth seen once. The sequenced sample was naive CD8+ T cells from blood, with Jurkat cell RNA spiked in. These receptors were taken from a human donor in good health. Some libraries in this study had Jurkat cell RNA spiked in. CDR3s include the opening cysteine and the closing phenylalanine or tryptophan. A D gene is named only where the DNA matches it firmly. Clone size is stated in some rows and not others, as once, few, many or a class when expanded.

CSASLGNTGELFF	TGCAGTGCTAGCTTGGGGAACACCGGGGAGCTGTTTTTT	TRBV20-1	TRBJ2-2	few	NA
CASSFTDTQYF	TGTGCCAGCAGCTTTACAGATACGCAGTATTTT	TRBV28	TRBJ2-3	medium-sized	NA
CASSVGANQPQHF	TGTGCCAGCAGCGTAGGGGCGAATCAGCCCCAGCATTTT	TRBV9	TRBJ1-5	many	NA
CASSSPPGEQYF	TGTGCCAGCAGCTCCCCCCCGGGGGAGCAGTACTTC	TRBV11-2	TRBJ2-7	NA	NA
CASSYSIAGELFF	TGTGCCAGCAGTTACTCCATCGCCGGGGAGCTGTTTTTT	TRBV6-5	TRBJ2-2	many	NA
CSAERGNTIYF	TGCAGTGCCGAGCGAGGAAACACCATATATTTT	TRBV20-1	TRBJ1-3	NA	NA
CSWGIAAEAFF	TGCTCATGGGGGATAGCGGCTGAAGCTTTCTTT	TRBV29-1	TRBJ1-1	many	NA
CASSPGGAGTEAFF	TGTGCCAGCAGCCCGGGGGGCGCGGGTACTGAAGCTTTCTTT	TRBV7-6	TRBJ1-1	many	NA
CASSHTGMGQPQHF	TGCGCCAGCAGCCATACAGGGATGGGACAGCCCCAGCATTTT	TRBV4-1	TRBJ1-5	many	NA
CTSSQGVTGNYEQYF	TGCACCAGCAGCCAAGGTGTGACAGGGAACTACGAGCAGTACTTC	TRBV4-1	TRBJ2-7	NA	TRBD1
CASSLQGLNQPQHF	TGTGCCAGCAGTTTACAGGGCCTCAATCAGCCCCAGCATTTT	TRBV27	TRBJ1-5	many	NA
CASSTRTSGAFTGELFF	TGTGCCAGCAGCACCAGGACTAGCGGGGCTTTCACCGGGGAGCTGTTTTTT	TRBV13	TRBJ2-2	many	TRBD2
CASSYQRDQPQHF	TGTGCCAGCAGTTACCAGAGAGATCAGCCCCAGCATTTT	TRBV6-5	TRBJ1-5	many	NA
CASSWGAGSDNEQFF	TGTGCCAGCAGTTGGGGGGCGGGGAGTGACAATGAGCAGTTCTTC	TRBV27	TRBJ2-1	few	NA
CASSLSSTGPTYGYTF	TGTGCCAGCAGCTTAAGTTCGACAGGACCTACCTATGGCTACACCTTC	TRBV7-9	TRBJ1-2	few	NA
CASSLVRGFTEAFF	TGTGCCAGCAGCTTAGTCCGAGGATTCACTGAAGCTTTCTTT	TRBV7-2	TRBJ1-1	many	NA
CASNFMAQETQYF	TGTGCCAGCAACTTCATGGCCCAAGAGACCCAGTACTTC	TRBV7-9	TRBJ2-5	many	NA
CASSQLGGYNEQFF	TGCGCCAGCAGCCAACTTGGGGGGTACAATGAGCAGTTCTTC	TRBV4-1	TRBJ2-1	many	NA
CASSLGVQAGAVYTDTQYF	TGTGCCAGCAGCTTAGGTGTGCAAGCGGGGGCCGTCTACACAGATACGCAGTATTTT	TRBV7-6	TRBJ2-3	few	TRBD2
CASSQDGTRAYNEQLF	TGCGCCAGCAGCCAAGATGGGACTAGAGCCTACAATGAGCAGCTCTTC	TRBV4-3	TRBJ2-1	NA	TRBD2
CASSVMGLAGRGDTQYF	TGTGCCAGCAGCGTAATGGGACTAGCGGGGCGGGGAGATACGCAGTATTTT	TRBV9	TRBJ2-3	few	TRBD2
CASSLGNEQYF	TGTGCCAGCAGTTTAGGGAACGAGCAGTACTTC	TRBV5-4	TRBJ2-7	many	NA
CASSVGWGSADTQYF	TGTGCCAGCAGCGTAGGTTGGGGTAGCGCAGATACGCAGTATTTT	TRBV9	TRBJ2-3	many	NA
CASSTVQWSYEQYF	TGTGCCAGCAGTACTGTACAGTGGTCCTACGAGCAGTACTTC	TRBV6-1	TRBJ2-7	many	NA
CASSPRAGLANTGELFF	TGTGCCAGCAGTCCTCGCGCGGGACTAGCGAACACCGGGGAGCTGTTTTTT	TRBV12-3/TRBV12-4	TRBJ2-2	many	TRBD2
CASRSTPYSNQPQHF	TGTGCCAGCCGCTCGACACCATATAGCAATCAGCCCCAGCATTTT	TRBV28	TRBJ1-5	many	NA
CASSNRREGAYGYTF	TGTGCCAGCAGCAACAGACGTGAAGGGGCCTATGGCTACACCTTC	TRBV13	TRBJ1-2	NA	NA